The 22 T cell receptor beta chains given below trace back to one sample, sequenced in a study of T-cell memory formation after mild COVID-19. TCRdb called the 5' RACE reads again in MiXCR, with one record for every CDR3 protein. The sample records a few hundred thousand distinct CDR3 sequences, approximately 27% being singletons. Sequencing was performed on PBMCs or a T cell subset sorted from them (not recorded which). All receptors derive from an adult woman who had mild COVID-19 (a few samples of this study predate the infection). Cell type and time point are not known.

This clonotype was seen a handful of times. The chain carries TRBV7-9 and TRBJ1-1; D unresolved. Trimming left V 4 bases short and J 3 bases short, with 6 bases between. The CDR3 contains 12 residues. Germline CDR1 is SEHNR and CDR2 is FQNEAQ (reference sequence). The CDR3 loop is CASSSYYTEAFF. In DNA, the CDR3 is TGTGCCAGCAGCTCCTACTACACTGAAGCTTTCTTT.

The table lists this clonotype with a few counts. The V gene is TRBV7-8, the J gene TRBJ2-2, with D unclear. Trimming took 5 bases from V and 3 from J, leaving 13 bases between them. Germline V gives CDR1 SGHVS, CDR2 FQNEAQ. The CDR3 length is 15 residues. The CDR3 sequence is CASSLEVSYTGELFF. The CDR3 DNA reads TGTGCCAGCAGCCTAGAGGTCTCGTACACCGGGGAGCTGTTTTTT.

A few counts support this clonotype. J is TRBJ2-2 and V is TRBV20-1, with D hard to call. This CDR3 spans 14 amino acids. Trimming took off 7 bases at V and 6 bases at J, with 18 bases between the two ends. Per germline, CDR1 DFQATT and CDR2 SNEGSKA (reference sequence). The CDR3 coding sequence is TGCAGTGTCCCACGGACCGTAGGCGCCGGGGAGCTGTTTTTT. It specifies CSVPRTVGAGELFF.

A few counts support this clonotype. The V gene is TRBV5-1, the J gene TRBJ2-3, with TRBD1 matching 7 bases. The CDR3 runs 15 residues. Unmatched junction bases numbered 3, after V lost 0 bases and J lost 2 bases. Germline CDR1 is SGHRS and CDR2 is YFSETQ. The CDR3 is CASSLGQGDTDTQYF. The CDR3 coding sequence is TGCGCCAGCAGCTTGGGGCAGGGGGACACAGATACGCAGTATTTT.

This clonotype occurred a few times. The chain recombines TRBV29-1 with TRBJ2-2; 7 bases are shared with TRBD2. Germline V gives CDR1 SQVTM, CDR2 ANQGSEA. The CDR3 loop spans 14 amino acids. J gave up 6 bases and V 6 bases, and 10 bases lay outside the gene matches. The CDR3 protein is CSVAGTKGPGELFF. CDR3 nucleotides: TGCAGCGTCGCCGGGACTAAGGGTCCCGGGGAGCTGTTTTTT.

This chain uses TRBV28 with TRBJ2-3, with TRBD2 matching 7 bases. The CDR3 runs to 17 residues. Germline-derived CDR1 and CDR2 are MDHEN and SYDVKM. The V segment lost 6 bases and the J segment 2 bases; nucleotides outside the gene matches: 14. CDR3 region: CASSPPAGGGSTDTQYF. Here the CDR3 DNA reads TGTGCCAGCAGCCCTCCTGCGGGCGGGGGATCCACAGATACGCAGTATTTT.

Within the sample, this clonotype is medium-sized. V gene TRBV7-9 combines with J gene TRBJ2-3; no firm D call. CDR1 SEHNR and CDR2 FQNEAQ come from the germline V gene (reference sequence). The CDR3 has 14 amino acids. V dropped 1 base and J dropped 1 base, with 6 bases sitting between them. In DNA, the CDR3 is TGTGCCAGCAGCTTAGTGCTGGGCACAGATACGCAGTATTTT. Translation gives CASSLVLGTDTQYF.

The chain combines TRBV7-9 with TRBJ2-7; D is unresolved. V was pared by 0 bases and J by 5 bases, with 2 bases between. The CDR3 extends over 11 amino acids. From germline, CDR1 is SEHNR and CDR2 FQNEAQ (reference sequence). The CDR3 DNA reads TGTGCCAGCAGCTTAGCGAACGAGCAGTACTTC. Encoded protein: CASSLANEQYF.

This clonotype was observed a few times. This chain links TRBV12-3 or TRBV12-4 with TRBJ2-5, with unresolved D. V was shortened by 5 bases and J by 5 bases, with 12 bases between the two germline ends. This CDR3 is built from 13 residues. The chain's CDR3 is CASSLSPTETQYF. The DNA of the CDR3 is TGTGCCAGCAGTCTCAGCCCGACGGAGACCCAGTACTTC.

This clonotype has a handful of counts. The CDR3 DNA sequence: TGTGCCAGCAGCCTCCCCGTAGATACGCAGTATTTT. Encoded protein: CASSLPVDTQYF. V is TRBV28 and J is TRBJ2-3; D is unclear. Between the trimmed V and J ends, which lost 6 bases and 5 bases, there was a span of 9 bases. Germline-derived CDR1 and CDR2 are MDHEN and SYDVKM. This CDR3 has 12 residues.

Turning to this clonotype: One junction end disagrees with the germline gene, perhaps due to a read error. The V gene is TRBV30, the J gene TRBJ1-6, with D hard to call. Germline V gene lookup returns CDR1 GTSNPN and CDR2 SVGIG (reference sequence). This CDR3 has 14 amino acids. The CDR3 nucleotides are TGTGCCTGGAGTTTGGGTCAGCCAAATTCACCCATCCACTTT. This codes for CAWSLGQPNSPIHF.

This clonotype was seen a handful of times. The chain is built from TRBV6-5 and TRBJ1-1; the match to TRBD1 covers 7 bases. The junction had 6 bases not matched to a gene; V was cut back by 5 bases and J by 0 bases. CDR1 and CDR2 from the germline V gene are MNHEY and SVGAGI. The CDR3 length is 15 residues. CDR3 sequence reads: CASSRDRWMNTEAFF. The CDR3, as DNA: TGTGCCAGCAGTCGGGACAGATGGATGAACACTGAAGCTTTCTTT.

This chain links TRBV12-3 or TRBV12-4 with TRBJ2-1, with D tentatively TRBD1 (6 bases). The CDR3 runs to 14 residues. Trimming removed 4 bases from V and 10 bases from J, with 17 bases in between. The CDR3 nucleotides are TGTGCCAGCAGTTGGACCAGGGACACGACCGAGCAGTTCTTC. Its protein product is CASSWTRDTTEQFF.

The chain combines TRBV12-3 or TRBV12-4 with TRBJ2-2, with D perhaps TRBD1 (6 bases). The CDR3 sequence is 15 residues long. Trimming removed 6 bases at V and 3 bases at J, with 14 bases between. The CDR3 nucleotides read TGTGCCAGCAGCTTTAGGACAGATGACACCGGGGAGCTGTTTTTT. It encodes CASSFRTDDTGELFF.

This clonotype came up a few times. V usage is TRBV24-1 and J usage is TRBJ2-7, with 7 positions matching TRBD2. V was clipped by 3 bases and J by 3 bases; unmatched bases: 7. Germline V gives CDR1 KGHDR, CDR2 SFDVKD. The CDR3 spans 15 residues. The DNA of the CDR3 is TGTGCCACCAGTGATCCCCGGACTAGTGGCTACGAGCAGTACTTC. As protein: CATSDPRTSGYEQYF.

This clonotype was counted between two and nine times. The V call is TRBV14, the J call TRBJ2-1; D is ambiguous. Germline CDR1 and CDR2: SGHDN and FVKESK. The CDR3 extends over 17 amino acids. V lost 1 base, J lost 4 bases, and 17 bases lay in between. CDR3 nucleotides: TGTGCCAGCAGCCAAGCCCTAGACGTGGATAGGTACAATGAGCAGTTCTTC. Translating it yields CASSQALDVDRYNEQFF.

This clonotype was recorded a few times. J is TRBJ2-7 and V is TRBV27; TRBD1 agrees at 8 bases. Trimming took 4 bases from V and 1 from J; bases not matched to a gene: 9. This CDR3 region has 16 residues. CDR1 and CDR2 (germline): MNHEY, SMNVEV (reference sequence). The CDR3 coding sequence is TGTGCCAGCAGTTCTGACCGGGACAGGAATTCCTACGAGCAGTACTTC. As protein: CASSSDRDRNSYEQYF.

This chain connects TRBV7-9 to TRBJ2-7, with TRBD1 matching over 10 bases. CDR1 and CDR2 from the germline V gene are SEHNR and FQNEAQ (reference sequence). The CDR3 sequence is 15 residues long. V lost 3 bases and J lost 3; bases outside the gene matches: 5. CDR3 nucleotides: TGTGCCAGCAGCTTTCCCCGGACAGGGGGCTACGAGCAGTACTTC. Its protein is CASSFPRTGGYEQYF.

This clonotype appeared a few times. This chain connects TRBV4-2 to TRBJ2-1, with 12 bases fitting TRBD1. The V segment lost 1 base and the J segment 8 bases; nucleotides outside the gene matches: 6. The germline gives CDR1 LGHNA, CDR2 YNFKEQ. This CDR3 is built from 16 residues. The DNA for the CDR3 is TGTGCCAGCAGCCAAGGGGGGACAGGGGGCAACGATGAGCAGTTCTTC. Translated, it gives CASSQGGTGGNDEQFF.

V and J are TRBV12-3 or TRBV12-4 and TRBJ2-6; D remains ambiguous. Between the trimmed V and J ends, which lost 3 bases and 0 bases, there was a span of 12 bases. There are 17 residues in the CDR3. The CDR3 DNA follows: TGTGCCAGCAGTTTCAGCCTACTCTCCTCTGGGGCCAACGTCCTGACTTTC. Protein product: CASSFSLLSSGANVLTF.

This chain links TRBV12-3 or TRBV12-4 with TRBJ2-3; 8 bases are a match to TRBD1. This CDR3 is built from 15 residues. Trimming removed 5 bases from V and 1 base from J; junction bases left unmatched: 5. The CDR3 protein is CASSRGTGRTDTQYF. The CDR3, as DNA: TGTGCCAGCAGTAGGGGGACAGGACGCACAGATACGCAGTATTTT.

This clonotype was detected only a few times. The V gene is TRBV7-9, the J gene TRBJ2-3; TRBD1 matches 7 bases. The CDR3 has 16 amino acids. V was pared by 1 base and J by 8 bases, with 12 bases of the junction left unmatched. Germline V gene sequence: CDR1 SEHNR, CDR2 FQNEAQ (reference sequence). The CDR3 nucleotides read TGTGCCAGCAGCTTAGGAGGGACAGCCGGGGAAGGTACGCAGTATTTT. It encodes CASSLGGTAGEGTQYF.